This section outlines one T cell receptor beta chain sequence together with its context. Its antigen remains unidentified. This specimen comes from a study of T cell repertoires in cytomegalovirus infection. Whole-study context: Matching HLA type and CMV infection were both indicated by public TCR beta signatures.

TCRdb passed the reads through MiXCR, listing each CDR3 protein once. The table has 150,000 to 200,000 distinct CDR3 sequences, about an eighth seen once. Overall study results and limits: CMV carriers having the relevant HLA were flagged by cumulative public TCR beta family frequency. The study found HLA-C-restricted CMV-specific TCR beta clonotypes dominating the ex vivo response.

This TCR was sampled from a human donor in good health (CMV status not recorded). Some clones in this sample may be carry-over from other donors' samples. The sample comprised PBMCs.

Here the CDR3 DNA reads TGTGCCATCAGTGGGGACACTAACAATGAGCAGTTCTTC. Translated, it gives CAISGDTNNEQFF. The chain uses TRBV10-3 and TRBJ2-1; D might be TRBD1 (6 bases). V was cut by 4 bases and J by 5 bases, with 9 bases left in between. Germline CDR1 ENHRY, CDR2 SYGVKD. The CDR3 covers 13 residues.